Following are 9 T cell receptor beta chains from one sample sequenced in a study of early T cells in non-severe SARS-CoV-2 infection. TCRdb reanalysed the 5' RACE reads using MiXCR and keeps one entry per CDR3 protein. The table has 65,000 to 95,000 distinct CDR3 sequences, about a sixth seen once. Material for sequencing was whole blood. The receptors originated from an adult who was a healthcare worker with PCR-confirmed SARS-CoV-2 infection or an uninfected control (not recorded which).

This clonotype was seen more than once but under ten times. The chain joins TRBV4-2 to TRBJ1-3, with D tentatively TRBD1 (5 bases). The CDR3 length is 15 residues. V was pared by 3 bases and J by 0 bases, with 9 bases between. The germline CDR1 and CDR2 sequences are LGHNA and YNFKEQ. The CDR3 protein is CASSQGGGSGNTIYF. CDR3 bases: TGTGCCAGCAGCCAGGGGGGAGGCTCTGGAAACACCATATATTTT.

CDR3 in DNA: TGTGCCAGCAGTCGGACTAGTGGACGGGAGACCCAGTACTTC. Residues: CASSRTSGRETQYF. The rearrangement joins TRBV6-5 to TRBJ2-5, with 7 bases identical to TRBD2. This CDR3 comprises 14 residues. Per germline, CDR1 MNHEY and CDR2 SVGAGI. V lost 5 bases, J lost 5 bases, and 8 bases stayed unmatched.

This clonotype was picked up a small number of times. V usage is TRBV20-1 and J usage is TRBJ1-4; D not resolved. Germline CDR1 is DFQATT and CDR2 is SNEGSKA (reference sequence). CDR3 length: 13 residues. Trimming left V 2 bases short and J 5 bases short, with 9 bases between. CDR3 bases: TGCAGTGCTAGAAAGGCGGAAAATGAAAAACTGTTTTTT. Its protein is CSARKAENEKLFF.

This clonotype was seen a few times. The CDR3 loop is CRHIRTRYYINYGYTF. The CDR3 region has the DNA TGCAGGCATATCAGGACACGCTATTACATAAACTATGGCTACACCTTC. The V and J genes are TRBV29-1 and TRBJ1-2; weak D call: TRBD1 (5 bases). This CDR3 contains 16 residues. Germline CDR1 is SQVTM and CDR2 is ANQGSEA.

This clonotype was detected a few times. The gene calls are TRBV27 and TRBJ2-7; D is unresolved. V lost 6 bases and J lost 1, with 10 bases in between. The CDR3 loop spans 13 amino acids. Germline V lookup: CDR1 MNHEY, CDR2 SMNVEV (reference sequence). The DNA of the CDR3 is TGTGCCAGCAGGAGGACGGAGTCCTACGAGCAGTACTTC. As protein: CASRRTESYEQYF.

The chain links TRBV29-1 to TRBJ1-2; the D gene is possibly TRBD1 (6 bases). There are 12 residues in the CDR3. The V end was cut by 6 bases, the J end by 7 bases, with 15 bases between. Germline-derived CDR1 and CDR2 are SQVTM and ANQGSEA. CDR3 nucleotide sequence: TGCAGCGTCCCAAGGGGGGGCTCTGGCTACACCTTC. It yields the protein CSVPRGGSGYTF.

This clonotype has more than one count but fewer than ten. This chain links TRBV2 with TRBJ1-2, with 10 nucleotides matching TRBD1. J lost 4 bases, V lost 7 bases, and 6 bases had no gene match. The CDR3 consists of 14 residues. Germline values: CDR1 SNHLY, CDR2 FYNNEI. CDR3 residues: CASTLTGGGYGYTF. CDR3 nucleotide sequence: TGTGCCAGCACCTTGACAGGGGGCGGCTATGGCTACACCTTC.

This sequence joins TRBV6-1 and TRBJ2-1, with 8 bases identical to TRBD2. Losses at the gene ends were 9 bases for V and 3 bases for J; bases not matched to a gene: 7. The germline gives CDR1 MNHNS, CDR2 SASEGT. This CDR3 spans 14 amino acids. The CDR3 DNA reads as TGTGCCAGTAGGAGCGGGGGAGGCTACAATGAGCAGTTCTTC. Amino acid sequence: CASRSGGGYNEQFF.

CDR3 protein: CASSEGGRNEQFF. For the CDR3, the DNA is TGTGCCAGCAGTGAGGGAGGCCGGAATGAGCAGTTCTTC. The chain recombines TRBV6-2 or TRBV6-3 with TRBJ2-1; tentative D call: TRBD2 (6 bases). Trimming took 5 bases from V and 7 from J, leaving 12 bases between them. Germline CDR1 reads MNHEY; CDR2 reads SVGEGT. The CDR3 is 13 residues long.